This passage covers 21 T cell receptor beta chains from one sample sequenced in a study of blood T cell repertoires in COVID-19. The protocol was immunoSEQ multiplex PCR, while the TCRdb copy is restricted to in-frame clones and leaves out a portion. The sample lists 100,000 to 130,000 clones; about three quarters were seen once. The sequencing sample was made of peripheral blood. These receptors were obtained from a woman aged 40 to 55 with acute or convalescent COVID-19.

A word on this clone: The same CDR3 is also encoded by other DNA sequences in this sample. The chain recombines TRBV7-2 with TRBJ2-5, with no clear D. The CDR3 is 14 amino acids. Germline CDR1 SGHTA, CDR2 FQGNSA. Trimming cost V 0 bases and J 3 bases, with 8 bases left between them. CDR3 amino acids: CASSLAPGKETQYF. Here the CDR3 DNA reads TGTGCCAGCAGCTTAGCCCCTGGCAAAGAGACCCAGTACTTC.

This chain links TRBV19 with TRBJ2-7; D gene uncertain. Germline V gene lookup returns CDR1 LNHDA and CDR2 SQIVND (reference sequence). Trimming left V 7 bases short and J 2 bases short, with 21 bases between. The CDR3 contains 16 residues. The CDR3 here is CASIERLESPPYEQYF. CDR3 nucleotide sequence: TGTGCCAGTATCGAGAGATTAGAAAGTCCTCCCTACGAGCAGTACTTC.

The chain recombines TRBV9 with TRBJ1-4; D possibly corresponds to TRBD1 (5 bases). Germline V gene data show CDR1 as SGDLS and CDR2 as YYNGEE. The CDR3 length is 15 residues. V lost 0 bases, J lost 4 bases, and 10 bases lay in between. The CDR3 loop reads CASSVGQNLNEKLFF. The DNA of the CDR3 is TGTGCCAGCAGCGTAGGACAGAACCTTAATGAAAAACTGTTTTTT. Full variable domain (remainder filled in from reference TRBV9 and TRBJ1-4): DSGVTQTPKHLITATGQRVTLRCSPRSGDLSVYWYQQSLDQGLQFLIQYYNGEERAKGNILERFSAQQFPDLHSELNLSSLELGDSALYFCASSVGQNLNEKLFFGSGTQLSVL.

The V gene is TRBV7-3, the J gene TRBJ2-1; 10 bases line up with TRBD1. Germline values: CDR1 SGHTA, CDR2 FQGTGA. The CDR3 sequence is 15 residues long. V shed 4 bases, J shed 4 bases, and the junction held 4 bases outside the gene matches. CDR3 bases: TGTGCCAGCAGCTCCGGGACAGGGGAATACAATGAGCAGTTCTTC. The encoded protein is CASSSGTGEYNEQFF.

The rearrangement links TRBV28 to TRBJ2-7, with TRBD1 as a possible D gene (6 bases). Germline V CDR1 and CDR2: MDHEN, SYDVKM. CDR3 size: 15 residues. Trimming shortened V by 4 bases and J by 1 base, and 14 bases separated the two germline ends. As DNA, the CDR3 is TGTGCCAGCAGTTCTCCCGGGACAAGATCCTACGAGCAGTACTTC. Its protein product is CASSSPGTRSYEQYF.

The J gene is TRBJ2-3, the V gene TRBV14; D might be TRBD1 (5 bases). This CDR3 contains 15 residues. From germline, CDR1 is SGHDN and CDR2 FVKESK. The V end lost 1 base, the J end lost 4 bases, and 12 bases lay between the germline ends. CDR3 sequence: CASSQGTRSPDTQYF. The CDR3 region has the DNA TGTGCCAGCAGCCAAGGGACAAGGAGCCCAGATACGCAGTATTTT.

The chain recombines TRBV30 with TRBJ1-6; the D gene is possibly TRBD1 (6 bases). The CDR3 runs to 13 residues. Trimming removed 1 base at V and 10 bases at J, with 11 bases between. Germline CDR1 is GTSNPN and CDR2 is SVGIG (reference sequence). CDR3 DNA: TGTGCCTGGAGTGCACAGGGTGGGTCACCCCTCCACTTT. As protein: CAWSAQGGSPLHF.

This clone was observed a few times. The chain couples TRBV5-6 to TRBJ2-5; D not certain. The CDR3 length is 16 residues. Deletions cut 2 bases from V and 2 bases from J, with 16 bases between. Germline V gene lookup returns CDR1 SGHDT and CDR2 YYEEEE. CDR3 nucleotide sequence: TGTGCCAGCAGCTTATATGGGTGGAGCAGTCAAGAGACCCAGTACTTC. As protein: CASSLYGWSSQETQYF.

The genes are TRBV5-1 and TRBJ2-3; 12 bases are shared with TRBD1. The J segment lost 5 bases and the V segment lost 1 base, leaving 5 bases of the junction unmatched. The CDR3 consists of 16 residues. Germline-derived CDR1 and CDR2 are SGHRS and YFSETQ. The CDR3 DNA is TGCGCCAGCAGCTTGTCCGGGACAGGGGGCGTAGATACGCAGTATTTT. It codes for CASSLSGTGGVDTQYF.

The chain uses TRBV30 and TRBJ2-2; 7 positions agree with TRBD1. CDR3 length: 14 amino acids. J lost 0 bases, V lost 4 bases, and 2 bases had no gene match. CDR1 is GTSNPN, CDR2 SVGIG, per germline (reference sequence). The CDR3, as DNA: TGTGCCTGGAAGGGACAGACGAACACCGGGGAGCTGTTTTTT. It codes for CAWKGQTNTGELFF.

The rearrangement uses TRBV5-1 and TRBJ2-4, with a weak D call TRBD1 (6 bases). V was shortened by 1 base and J by 9 bases, with 20 bases between the two germline ends. CDR3 size: 16 residues. Germline CDR1 and CDR2: SGHRS and YFSETQ. Written as DNA, the CDR3 is TGCGCCAGCAGCTTGTCAAGCACAGGGTCCATGAGCATTCAGTACTTC. Translating it yields CASSLSSTGSMSIQYF.

Of note for this clone: One end of the junction is discordant with germline, which a read error may explain. The chain has TRBV28 and TRBJ1-4, with unresolved D. There are 12 residues in the CDR3. Germline CDR1 and CDR2: MDHEN and SYDVKM. CDR3 residues: CASSPGPLKVLF. CDR3 DNA: TGTGCCAGCAGCCCTGGGCCGCTAAAAGTGCTTTTT.

This rearrangement joins TRBV2 to TRBJ2-1; D possibly corresponds to TRBD1 (6 bases). The CDR3 is 13 residues long. Trimming took 4 bases from V and 7 from J, leaving 11 bases between them. Germline CDR1 reads SNHLY; CDR2 reads FYNNEI. CDR3 DNA: TGTGCCAGCAGTGGTAGGGGGATTAATGAGCAGTTCTTC. Protein: CASSGRGINEQFF.

The J gene is TRBJ2-7, the V gene TRBV27, with D possibly being TRBD2 (7 bases). CDR3 length equals 14 residues. V lost 7 bases, J lost 5 bases, and 18 bases lay in between. The germline V gene has CDR1 MNHEY and CDR2 SMNVEV (reference sequence). In DNA form, the CDR3 reads TGTGCCAGCAAACCTGGGGGGGGCCCTGACGAGCAGTACTTC. It encodes CASKPGGGPDEQYF.

This clone was found once. The CDR3 region is CASSGRQGASEQYF. As DNA, the CDR3 is TGTGCCAGCAGCGGAAGACAGGGGGCGTCCGAGCAGTACTTC. The chain employs TRBV5-5 and TRBJ2-7, with TRBD1 matching 10 bases. CDR3 length: 14 amino acids. V was clipped by 4 bases and J by 6 bases; unmatched bases: 7. Germline loops: CDR1 SGHKS, CDR2 YYEKEE (reference sequence). Full variable domain (outside the CDR3, taken from reference TRBV5-5 and TRBJ2-7): DAGVTQSPTHLIKTRGQQVTLRCSPISGHKSVSWYQQVLGQGPQFIFQYYEKEERGRGNFPDRFSARQFPNYSSELNVNALLLGDSALYLCASSGRQGASEQYFGPGTRLTVT.

The chain carries TRBV4-1 and TRBJ2-7, with 7 bases matching TRBD2. Germline CDR1 is MGHRA and CDR2 is YSYEKL. V lost 0 bases, J lost 4 bases, and 15 bases stayed unmatched. This CDR3 has 18 amino acids. The CDR3 is CASSQDPPLAAMGYEQYF. The DNA for the CDR3 is TGCGCCAGCAGCCAAGATCCCCCCCTAGCGGCAATGGGGTACGAGCAGTACTTC.

The chain joins TRBV27 to TRBJ2-2, with D perhaps TRBD2 (8 bases). The germline gives CDR1 MNHEY, CDR2 SMNVEV (reference sequence). The CDR3 runs to 17 residues. V was pared by 2 bases and J by 7 bases, with 20 bases between. The CDR3 DNA reads as TGTGCCAGCAGTTTAACCGCCGGGACAGCGGGGGTCGGGGAGCTGTTTTTT. It is translated as CASSLTAGTAGVGELFF.

This clone showed up many times. The chain joins TRBV19 to TRBJ1-6; 7 bases fit TRBD1. Germline CDR1 is LNHDA and CDR2 is SQIVND (reference sequence). This CDR3 is 14 amino acids long. V shed 9 bases, J shed 6 bases, and the junction held 8 bases outside the gene matches. DNA for the CDR3: TGTGCCAGATCCGACAGGGCGGGTAATTCACCCCTCCACTTT. It encodes CARSDRAGNSPLHF.

For the CDR3, the DNA is TGTGCCAGCAGCCAAGTCGGCCGGGGTTCACCCCTCCACTTT. Its translation is CASSQVGRGSPLHF. The V and J genes are TRBV3-1 (or the pseudogene TRBV3-2) and TRBJ1-6, with D unresolved. The CDR3 is 14 residues long. Trimming cost V 1 base and J 9 bases, with 10 bases left between them. The germline V gene encodes CDR1 LGHDT and CDR2 YNNKEL (reference sequence).

There are a few counts of this clone. The rearrangement joins TRBV19 to TRBJ2-1; weak D call: TRBD2 (5 bases). Germline values: CDR1 LNHDA, CDR2 SQIVND (reference sequence). The CDR3 consists of 15 residues. Deletions cut 7 bases from V and 0 bases from J, with 13 bases between. The CDR3 spells CASNPGLTSYNEQFF. The CDR3 DNA sequence: TGTGCCAGTAACCCCGGACTTACCTCCTACAATGAGCAGTTCTTC.

This sequence joins TRBV7-2 and TRBJ1-2; D might be TRBD1 (5 bases). Looked up from germline, CDR1 is SGHTA and CDR2 is FQGNSA. The CDR3 covers 15 residues. Trimming took off 1 base at V and 8 bases at J, with 17 bases between the two ends. The CDR3: CASSLERLPGGGYTF. The DNA for the CDR3 is TGTGCCAGCAGCTTAGAGAGGTTGCCCGGGGGGGGCTACACCTTC. Looking up the rest from reference TRBV7-2 and TRBJ1-2 gives the full variable domain: GAGVSQSPSNKVTEKGKDVELRCDPISGHTALYWYRQSLGQGLEFLIYFQGNSAPDKSGLPSDRFSAERTGGSVSTLTIQRTQQEDSAVYLCASSLERLPGGGYTFGSGTRLTVV.